This TCR beta chain was captured by sequencing in a study of blood T cell repertoires in COVID-19. Study overall: Specimens from acute and convalescent COVID-19 originated in the United States, Italy and Spain. The analysed material was cDNA or gDNA that came from T cells, B-cell-depleted T cells, or PBMCs.

Seattle patient enrollment occurred during active infection, with longitudinal follow-up thereafter. The V gene lost 3 bases and the J gene lost 10 bases, with 25 bases spanning the gap. Germline-derived CDR1 and CDR2 are MGHRA and YSYEKL. CDR3 length equals 17 residues. Source study methods: Amplification from reference gene primers served as the basis for estimated nucleated cell counts. Profiled with immunoSEQ multiplex PCR; TCRdb holds only in-frame clones, not every one. V, J and clone size derive from that table, while D and trimming were established from the DNA sequence. The table lists more than 150,000 clones, roughly four fifths of them singletons.

Material: peripheral blood. The rearrangement joins TRBV4-1 to TRBJ2-1, with D possibly matching TRBD2 (6 bases). The receptor was derived from a woman of 80 years or more with COVID-19, enrolled during active disease. The CDR3 nucleotides are TGCGCCAGCAGCCATAGCTCGGGACTCTCCGACCCCTTCGAGCAGTTCTTC. This codes for CASSHSSGLSDPFEQFF.